This T cell receptor (beta chain) is from a study of T cell clusters in autoimmune cytopenias (dated by TCRdb to between 2019 and 2020). About the investigation overall: The median TRB sequencing depth was around 50,000 reads per sample, and the median number of distinct TRB clonotypes was around 2,300 per sample. TRB and IGH repertoires from peripheral blood were sequenced in autoimmune cytopenia patients at active disease and during treatment follow-up, with healthy, CLL and autoimmune hepatitis controls included alongside. The study aimed to test whether autoimmune cytopenia patients carry a disease-specific immune repertoire signature usable as a blood-based biomarker. Study-wide findings and limitations: The T cell clusters were defined only in silico, and the functional role of the clusters still needed to be validated experimentally. Shifts in the TRB repertoire, including less even repertoires in secondary cytopenia and CLL, were mostly a reflection of lymphoma bias and not of autoimmunity. Healthy donors showed almost three-fold more exclusive TRB clusters than active autoimmune hepatitis patients, consistent with an autoimmunity-wide signature. In the comparison of secondary cytopenia with CLL, the cluster-lack signature was not observed, apparently because the dominant lymphoma-associated repertoire masked the signature. A lack of physiological T cell clusters in primary autoimmune cytopenia patients was suggested by GLIPH, as 51 clusters were found to be exclusive to healthy donors versus around 17 exclusive to patients.

The CDR3 goes from the cysteine to the phenylalanine over 15 residues. DNA is not on record. From a lookup of the germline V gene, CDR1 and CDR2 are SQVTM and ANQGSEA. Multiplex PCR with a touch-down protocol amplified TRB rearrangements, with the TRB-A and TRB-B primer pools combined in a single tube. Illumina adapters and sample indices were added to the amplicons through two consecutive PCR reactions performed with Phusion HS II polymerase. The amplicons were purified from gel with the NucleoSpin Gel and PCR Clean-up kit, after which the amplicons were quantified by Qubit and checked for quality on an Agilent 2100 Bioanalyzer. Sequencing of the libraries was done on an Illumina MiSeq with paired-end, single-indexed, 600-cycle runs. From the authors' description of their analysis: MiXCR version 2.1.12 with the default MiXCR reference library was used to align and assemble TRB reads. A clone was defined by each unique CDR3 nucleotide sequence, and analysis was restricted to productive sequences with at least two reads. Repertoire diversity was assessed by alpha-parameterized diversity profiles (alpha 0 to 5), including Shannon (alpha 1) and Simpson (alpha 2) indices, computed with an R script. The tcR package was used to compute combinatorial TRB VJ usage, which was then compared between cohorts by principal component analysis with ade4. Using GLIPH, TCRbeta CDR3s were clustered on pairs of cohorts matched for age and read depth, and a Wilcoxon test was used to compare cluster frequencies. Based on TCRdb reprocessing of the reads, there is one entry per CDR3 protein sequence, and DNA is missing. TCRdb, not the authors, supplied the V and J calls. The sample table gives around 8,200 distinct CDR3 sequences. Of the sample, 28% is held by the ten largest clones.

TRB amplification used around 250 ng of peripheral blood genomic DNA, 41,000 or so genome equivalents, per sample. This clonotype ranks as medium-sized (0.01 to 0.1%) by frequency alone, as no count is recorded. Its cognate antigen has yet to be identified. The chain is assembled from TRBV29-1 and TRBJ2-2; with no DNA, the TCRdb D assignment of TRBD1 cannot be verified. The source is a human donor with an autoimmune cytopenia or autoimmune hepatitis (not recorded which). Sequencing was performed on peripheral blood. This receptor carries the CDR3 CSAQRDRTYTGELFF.